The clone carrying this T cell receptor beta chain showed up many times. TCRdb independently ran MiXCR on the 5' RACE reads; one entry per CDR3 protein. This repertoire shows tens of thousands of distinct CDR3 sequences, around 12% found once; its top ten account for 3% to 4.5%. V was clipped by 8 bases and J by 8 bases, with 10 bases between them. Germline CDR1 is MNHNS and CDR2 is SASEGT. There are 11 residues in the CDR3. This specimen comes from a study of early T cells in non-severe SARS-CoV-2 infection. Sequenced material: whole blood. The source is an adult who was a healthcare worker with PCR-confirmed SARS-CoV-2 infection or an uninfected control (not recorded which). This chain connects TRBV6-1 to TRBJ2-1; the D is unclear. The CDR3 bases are TGTGCCAGCTCGCCTGGCGATGAGCAGTTCTTC. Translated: CASSPGDEQFF.